A single sample is the source of the 25 T cell receptor beta chains below, sequenced in a study of regulatory T cells in long-lasting Graves disease. Time point of the sample: persistent/refractory GD, antithyroid drugs over 5 years with positive TRAb. Following extraction of RNA from PBMCs, that RNA was used to make the TCR library. CDR3 regions were amplified by Arm-PCR using iRepertoire HTBI primers to build TCR beta libraries. In TCRdb, the multiplex PCR reads were re-called with MiXCR into one record per CDR3 protein. This sample has about 470,000 distinct CDR3 sequences, with 20% to 25% found just once. Specimen: peripheral blood mononuclear cells (PBMCs), collected when the disease was refractory, from a patient treated with antithyroid drugs. All receptors come from a female donor with Graves disease.

Ten or more counts support this clonotype. The V and J genes are TRBV27 and TRBJ2-6, with D possibly matching TRBD1 (6 bases). The CDR3 consists of 17 residues. Per the germline V gene, CDR1 is MNHEY and CDR2 is SMNVEV (reference sequence). With 3 bases removed from V and 2 bases from J, the gap between germline ends came to 14 bases. The CDR3 loop is CASSLDSLYAGANVLTF. The CDR3 DNA reads TGTGCCAGCAGTTTGGACAGTTTGTATGCTGGGGCCAACGTCCTGACTTTC.

In this sample, this clonotype turned up many times. The V gene is TRBV6-9, the J gene TRBJ2-7; 8 bases map to TRBD1. Germline V gene data show CDR1 as MNHGY and CDR2 as SVAAGI. The CDR3 is 13 amino acids. Germline trimming cut 3 bases from V and 6 bases from J; bases unmatched to any gene: 4. The CDR3 here is CASSYQGAREQYF. The CDR3, as DNA: TGTGCCAGCAGTTACCAGGGGGCGCGCGAGCAGTACTTC.

The rearrangement links TRBV25-1 to TRBJ2-1, with D possibly TRBD1 on 5 matching bases. In germline, CDR1 is MGHDK, CDR2 SYGVNS. The CDR3 length is 16 residues. The V end was cut by 1 base, the J end by 7 bases, with 17 bases between. The CDR3: CASSESGWSWVNEQFF. As DNA, the CDR3 is TGTGCCAGCAGTGAATCAGGGTGGAGTTGGGTGAATGAGCAGTTCTTC.

V is TRBV9 and J is TRBJ2-1; D might be TRBD1 (5 bases). The germline gives CDR1 SGDLS, CDR2 YYNGEE. With 1 base removed from V and 8 bases from J, the gap between germline ends came to 16 bases. The CDR3 consists of 15 residues. Here the CDR3 reads CASSVSPLGVDEQFF. In DNA form, the CDR3 reads TGTGCCAGCAGCGTATCCCCCTTAGGGGTGGATGAGCAGTTCTTC.

Turning to this clonotype: A much more abundant neighbour one base away suggests this may be a read error. The rearrangement joins TRBV7-2 to TRBJ1-1; D gene ambiguous. The V and J ends lost 3 bases and 4 bases respectively, with 15 bases between them. From germline, CDR1 is SGHTA and CDR2 FQGNSA. CDR3 length: 15 residues. In DNA form, the CDR3 reads TGTGCCAGCAGCTTTCGGGCAGGAGGAAGCACTGAAGCTTTCTTT. It specifies CASSFRAGGSTEAFF.

CDR3 sequence: CASSASTGLDTEAFF. In DNA, the CDR3 is TGTGCCAGCAGTGCCTCGACAGGGTTGGACACTGAAGCTTTCTTT. The chain is built from TRBV27 and TRBJ1-1; 7 nucleotides match TRBD1. The CDR3 spans 15 residues. Germline V gene sequence: CDR1 MNHEY, CDR2 SMNVEV (reference sequence). The J segment lost 3 bases and the V segment lost 5 bases, leaving 9 bases of the junction unmatched.

The genes are TRBV10-3 and TRBJ2-5; a possible D gene is TRBD1 (6 bases). Per germline, CDR1 ENHRY and CDR2 SYGVKD. V lost 6 bases and J 5 bases, leaving 16 bases between the germline ends. This CDR3 spans 14 amino acids. The CDR3 region is CAIRGAGLGETQYF. The CDR3 DNA follows: TGTGCCATCAGGGGGGCAGGCCTTGGTGAGACCCAGTACTTC.

This clonotype was seen repeatedly, ten times or more. The gene calls are TRBV11-3 and TRBJ2-5, with 7 bases matching TRBD2. V trimming: 5 bases; J trimming: 4 bases; junction bases outside the gene matches: 13. Germline values: CDR1 SGHNT, CDR2 YENEEA. CDR3 length: 16 amino acids. In DNA, the CDR3 is TGTGCCAGCAGCCCCTTGGTCGCGGGAGTAGGAGAGACCCAGTACTTC. It encodes CASSPLVAGVGETQYF. Full variable domain (missing parts from reference TRBV11-3 and TRBJ2-5): EAGVVQSPRYKIIEKKQPVAFWCNPISGHNTLYWYLQNLGQGPELLIRYENEEAVDDSQLPKDRFSAERLKGVDSTLKIQPAELGDSAVYLCASSPLVAGVGETQYFGPGTRLLVL.

CDR3 nucleotides: TGTGCCAGCAGCTTCTCCCAGGGTCGGCACACTGAAGCTTTCTTT. It encodes CASSFSQGRHTEAFF. This sequence joins TRBV7-8 and TRBJ1-1; D perhaps matches TRBD1 (5 bases). CDR3 size: 15 residues. V shed 3 bases and J shed 3 bases, with 14 bases lying between them. CDR1 and CDR2 from the germline V gene are SGHVS and FQNEAQ.

This chain joins TRBV9 and TRBJ2-1; TRBD1 might be the D (5 bases). Germline CDR1 reads SGDLS; CDR2 reads YYNGEE. Trimming stripped 3 bases from V and 8 bases from J, with 15 bases between. The CDR3 is 14 amino acids. The CDR3 DNA is TGTGCCAGCAGCGCCTTGGTCGGCAGGGATGAGCAGTTCTTC. Translation: CASSALVGRDEQFF.

In its sample, this clonotype was seen many times. The V gene is TRBV2, the J gene TRBJ1-1; D is undetermined. CDR1 is SNHLY and CDR2 is FYNNEI in the germline V gene. Trimming took off 8 bases at V and 4 bases at J, with 8 bases between the two ends. The CDR3 runs 11 residues. The CDR3 bases are TGTGCCAGCGGTAAGGCCACTGAAGCTTTCTTT. This gives the protein CASGKATEAFF.

This clonotype was observed many times. The V and J genes are TRBV2 and TRBJ1-5; no reliable D call. The CDR3 loop spans 14 amino acids. Germline V gene lookup returns CDR1 SNHLY and CDR2 FYNNEI. The germline V and J ends were trimmed by 3 bases and 4 bases, with 10 bases remaining between them. For the CDR3, the DNA is TGTGCCAGCAGTGATTACAGTTCGAATCAGCCCCAGCATTTT. This encodes CASSDYSSNQPQHF.

This clonotype appeared a few times. J is TRBJ2-6 and V is TRBV5-1; D possibly corresponds to TRBD1 (5 bases). The CDR3 length is 19 residues. Germline V gene data show CDR1 as SGHRS and CDR2 as YFSETQ. V lost 5 bases and J 1 base, leaving 22 bases between the germline ends. CDR3 DNA: TGCGCCAGCAGTAGAACCCGACAGTCTGTGGGATCTGGGGCCAACGTCCTGACTTTC. Its protein is CASSRTRQSVGSGANVLTF. The full variable domain, rest sourced from reference TRBV5-1 and TRBJ2-6, is KAGVTQTPRYLIKTRGQQVTLSCSPISGHRSVSWYQQTPGQGLQFLFEYFSETQRNKGNFPGRFSGRQFSNSRSEMNVSTLELGDSALYLCASSRTRQSVGSGANVLTFGAGSRLTVL.

This clonotype was detected ten times or more. The V call is TRBV12-3 or TRBV12-4, the J call TRBJ1-2, with 7 bases that match TRBD1. V lost 7 bases and J lost 8; bases outside the gene matches: 10. The CDR3 totals 13 residues. DNA of the CDR3: TGTGCCAGCACCATGGACAGGTCGGAGGGCTACACCTTC. Translating it yields CASTMDRSEGYTF.

The sample holds a few counts of this clonotype. The chain is built from TRBV7-9 and TRBJ1-1; D remains ambiguous. V was pared by 3 bases and J by 6 bases, with 11 bases between. This CDR3 has 13 amino acids. The V gene's germline CDR1 is SEHNR and CDR2 FQNEAQ (reference sequence). The CDR3 spells CASSFAPPSEAFF. The CDR3 DNA sequence: TGTGCCAGCAGCTTTGCCCCCCCATCTGAAGCTTTCTTT.

The count of this clonotype is one. The V call is TRBV2, the J call TRBJ2-2, with D tentatively TRBD1 (6 bases). Trimming shortened V by 5 bases and J by 7 bases, and 14 bases separated the two germline ends. Per germline, CDR1 SNHLY and CDR2 FYNNEI. The CDR3 loop spans 14 amino acids. CDR3 loop: CASSPQGWGGELFF. In DNA, the CDR3 is TGTGCCAGCAGTCCCCAGGGGTGGGGCGGGGAGCTGTTTTTT.

The V and J genes are TRBV29-1 and TRBJ2-5; possible D gene TRBD1, 6 bases. CDR3 length equals 13 residues. V lost 1 base, J lost 5 bases, and 11 bases lay in between. Per germline, CDR1 SQVTM and CDR2 ANQGSEA. CDR3 sequence (DNA): TGCAGCGTTGAAGGGTGGGGGCGCGAGACCCAGTACTTC. Amino acids: CSVEGWGRETQYF.

Many counts were recorded for this clonotype. The chain uses TRBV6-1 and TRBJ2-7; D gene ambiguous. The V and J ends lost 5 bases and 6 bases respectively, with 17 bases between them. This CDR3 region has 14 residues. CDR1 is MNHNS, CDR2 SASEGT, per germline. The CDR3 spells CASSTPPTGFEQYF. The CDR3 DNA follows: TGTGCCAGCAGTACTCCACCAACTGGCTTCGAGCAGTACTTC.

This clonotype was detected many times. V gene TRBV29-1 combines with J gene TRBJ1-2; 8 nucleotides agree with TRBD1. CDR1 is SQVTM and CDR2 is ANQGSEA in the germline V gene. The V and J ends lost 4 bases and 3 bases, in that order; junction bases with no gene match: 4. The CDR3 length is 13 residues. The chain's CDR3 is CSVGGGQDYGYTF. CDR3 in DNA: TGCAGCGTTGGGGGGGGACAGGACTATGGCTACACCTTC.

This clonotype was detected only a few times. V and J are TRBV19 and TRBJ1-5; 9 bases are a match to TRBD1. The V and J ends lost 6 bases and 0 bases, in that order; junction bases with no gene match: 12. The CDR3 sequence is 18 residues long. The germline gives CDR1 LNHDA, CDR2 SQIVND (reference sequence). CDR3 in DNA: TGTGCCAGTAGCGAGGGACAGGGTTCCTATTATAGCAATCAGCCCCAGCATTTT. Translation gives CASSEGQGSYYSNQPQHF.

This sequence joins TRBV30 and TRBJ2-7, with D perhaps TRBD1 (7 bases). The CDR3 loop spans 16 amino acids. CDR1 and CDR2 (germline): GTSNPN, SVGIG (reference sequence). Trimming took 0 bases from V and 3 from J, leaving 18 bases between them. This chain's CDR3 is CAWSVRKQGRNYEQYF. The CDR3 DNA follows: TGTGCCTGGAGTGTACGGAAACAGGGGAGGAACTACGAGCAGTACTTC.

This clonotype was counted many times. This chain connects TRBV11-2 to TRBJ2-5; 9 nucleotides match TRBD2. The CDR3 totals 14 residues. Germline loops: CDR1 SGHAT, CDR2 FQNNGV. J lost 5 bases, V lost 3 bases, and 4 bases had no gene match. The CDR3 loop reads CASSFAGGTETQYF. The DNA for the CDR3 is TGTGCCAGCAGCTTTGCGGGAGGGACGGAGACCCAGTACTTC.

This clonotype appeared many times. The rearrangement links TRBV7-2 to TRBJ2-7; 12 bases are a match to TRBD2. The V segment lost 1 base and the J segment 3 bases; nucleotides outside the gene matches: 4. The CDR3 sequence is 16 residues long. Germline V gene lookup returns CDR1 SGHTA and CDR2 FQGNSA. CDR3 nucleotides: TGTGCCAGCAGCTTAGATGGACTAGCGGGACACTACGAGCAGTACTTC. The encoded protein is CASSLDGLAGHYEQYF.

This clonotype showed up just a few times. This chain uses TRBV24-1 with TRBJ2-5, with a weak D call TRBD2 (5 bases). There are 15 residues in the CDR3. CDR1 KGHDR and CDR2 SFDVKD come from the germline V gene. V lost 2 bases, J lost 2 bases, and 11 bases lay in between. For the CDR3, the DNA is TGTGCCACCAGTGATTCCGCAAGCGGACAAGAGACCCAGTACTTC. Translating gives CATSDSASGQETQYF.

The CDR3: CASSLERLETQYF. The CDR3 DNA sequence: TGCGCCAGCAGCTTGGAGAGGCTGGAGACCCAGTACTTC. J is TRBJ2-5 and V is TRBV5-1; D not resolved. This CDR3 has 13 residues. Germline CDR1 is SGHRS and CDR2 is YFSETQ. Trimming pared 0 bases from V and 5 bases from J, leaving 8 bases between.